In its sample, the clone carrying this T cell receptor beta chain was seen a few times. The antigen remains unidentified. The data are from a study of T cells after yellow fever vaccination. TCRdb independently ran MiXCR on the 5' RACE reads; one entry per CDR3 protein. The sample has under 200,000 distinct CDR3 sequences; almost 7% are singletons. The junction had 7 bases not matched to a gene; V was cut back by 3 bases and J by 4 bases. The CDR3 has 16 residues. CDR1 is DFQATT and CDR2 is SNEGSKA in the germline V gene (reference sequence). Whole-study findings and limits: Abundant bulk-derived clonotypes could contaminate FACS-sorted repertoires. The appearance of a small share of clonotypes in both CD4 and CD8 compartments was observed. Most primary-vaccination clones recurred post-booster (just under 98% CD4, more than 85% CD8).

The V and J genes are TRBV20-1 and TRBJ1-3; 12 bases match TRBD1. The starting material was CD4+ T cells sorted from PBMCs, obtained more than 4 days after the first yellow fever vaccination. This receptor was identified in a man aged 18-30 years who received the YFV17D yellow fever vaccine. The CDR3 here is CSARGTGGAWGNTIYF. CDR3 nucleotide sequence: TGCAGTGCTAGGGGGACAGGGGGCGCGTGGGGAAACACCATATATTTT.